This T cell receptor (beta chain) emerged from a study of tumor and adjacent non-tumor tissue in lung cancer. Study conclusions and caveats: Top 100 clones took a larger repertoire share in normal lung. Tumor TCR diversity, when higher, was linked to shorter survival.

This clonotype was recorded once. Its target is not known. At one of its ends the junction is not consistent with the germline gene, which may arise from a read error. The library came from three nested PCR rounds adapted from ARM-PCR protocols. TCRdb reprocessed the multiplex PCR reads via MiXCR and lists one record per CDR3 protein. The sample gives about 80,000 distinct CDR3 sequences, roughly 80% of which show up once; roughly 13% is in the top ten. This CDR3 is built from 14 residues. Looked up from germline, CDR1 is SGHAT and CDR2 is FQNNGV. No cell sorting was done before RNA was extracted from the tissue.

This sequence joins TRBV11-2 and TRBJ2-7; D remains ambiguous. The sample taken for sequencing was lung tumor tissue. This sequence originates from a woman in her forties or fifties with non-small cell lung cancer. This CDR3 reads CASGLKQFSSEQYF. The DNA for the CDR3 is TGTGCCAGCGGCTTGAAACAGTTCTCGTCCGAGCAGTACTTC. The full variable domain, with the rest looked up from reference TRBV11-2 and TRBJ2-7, is EAGVAQSPRYKIIEKRQSVAFWCNPISGHATLYWYQQILGQGPKLLIQFQNNGVVDDSQLPKDRFSAERLKGVDSTLKIQPAKLEDSAVYLCASGLKQFSSEQYFGPGTRLTVT.